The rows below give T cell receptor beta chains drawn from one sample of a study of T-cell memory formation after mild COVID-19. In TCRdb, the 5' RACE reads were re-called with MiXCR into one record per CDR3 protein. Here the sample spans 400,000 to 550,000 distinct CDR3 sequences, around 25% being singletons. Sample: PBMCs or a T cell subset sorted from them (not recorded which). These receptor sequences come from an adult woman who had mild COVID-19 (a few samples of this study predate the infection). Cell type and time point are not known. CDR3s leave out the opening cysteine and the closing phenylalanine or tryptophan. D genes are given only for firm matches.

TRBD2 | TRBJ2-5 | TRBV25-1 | ASSDKGGRAGLETQY
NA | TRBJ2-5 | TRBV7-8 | ASSSLGETQY
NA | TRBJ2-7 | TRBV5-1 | ASSLDLGVVTYEQY
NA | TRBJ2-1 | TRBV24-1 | ATSEINNEQF
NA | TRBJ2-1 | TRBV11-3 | ASSLRVAEQF
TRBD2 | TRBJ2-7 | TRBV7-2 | ASSSIRAGGGYEQY
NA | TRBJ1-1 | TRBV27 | ASNGWGGQAF
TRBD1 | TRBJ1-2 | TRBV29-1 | SFSGTGIGYT
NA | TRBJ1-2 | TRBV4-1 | ASSQAQDTLYGYT
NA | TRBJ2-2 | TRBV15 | ATSKMAGAATGELF
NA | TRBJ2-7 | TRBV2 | ASSEALGQAYEQY
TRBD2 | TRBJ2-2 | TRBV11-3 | ASSPVAGDVTGELF
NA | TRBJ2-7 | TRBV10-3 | AISESGSYEQY
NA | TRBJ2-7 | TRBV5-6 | ASSLAGPGEQY
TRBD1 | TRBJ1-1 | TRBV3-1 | ASSPWAGGHTEAF
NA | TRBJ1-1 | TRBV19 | ASVGATGGNTEAF
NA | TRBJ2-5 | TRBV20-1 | SARARGKETQY
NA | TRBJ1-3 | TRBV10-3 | AISEGEAGNTIY
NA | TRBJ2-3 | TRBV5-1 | ASSLRGAGGTDTQY
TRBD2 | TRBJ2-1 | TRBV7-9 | ASSLARGGSYNEQF
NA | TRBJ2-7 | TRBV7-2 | ASSLTHYKPYEQY
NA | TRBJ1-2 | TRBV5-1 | ASSTELGYGYT
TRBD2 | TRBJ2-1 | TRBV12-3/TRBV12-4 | ASSLLVPGLVISSYNEQF
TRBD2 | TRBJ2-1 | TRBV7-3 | ASSPAPGLAGESGIEQF
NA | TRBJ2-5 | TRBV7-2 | ASSLSRGTETQY
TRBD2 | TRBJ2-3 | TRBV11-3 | ASSLRLAETDTQY
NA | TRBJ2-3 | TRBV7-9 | ASSLQGLVTDTQY
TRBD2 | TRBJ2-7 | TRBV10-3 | AISEAPPGGYEQY
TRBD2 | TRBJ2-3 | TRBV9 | ASSVGGGAYTQY
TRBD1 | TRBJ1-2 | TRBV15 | ATSSTGGLYGYT
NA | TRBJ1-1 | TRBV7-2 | ASSLIVRNTEAF